This T cell receptor (beta chain) originates from a study of cytotoxic CD8 clonotypes in ibrutinib-treated CLL. Study information: For this cohort, patients were some eleven relapsed/refractory and around 15 treatment-naive, while fewer than 18 were IGHV unmutated. The authors obtained response samples at a median of about 11 months of treatment, range 6 to 36. By median around 69 months, approximately twelve had progressed and around 15 stayed remitted; responses had been 2 complete and 25 or so partial.

CDR3 size: 17 residues. V dropped 7 bases and J dropped 4; count of bases not matched to a gene: 18. From germline, CDR1 is MGHRA and CDR2 YSYEKL. The method was immunoSEQ multiplex PCR; TCRdb's version includes in-frame clones alone and lacks a portion of them. The repertoire consists of about 49,000 clones, with 53% occurring once and the leading ten covering approximately 32%. The study's findings and limits: There were differences in sampling times between sustained-remission and progressing patients.

Turning to this clone: What it recognizes is unknown.

This chain uses TRBV4-1 with TRBJ1-2, with TRBD1 matching over 7 bases. The clonotype originates from a human donor with chronic lymphocytic leukemia. This material consisted of PBMCs, taken after 12 months of ibrutinib treatment. The chain's CDR3 is CASNSPGQSLVGYGYTF. CDR3 DNA: TGCGCCAGCAACTCCCCGGGACAGAGCCTCGTTGGCTATGGCTACACCTTC.